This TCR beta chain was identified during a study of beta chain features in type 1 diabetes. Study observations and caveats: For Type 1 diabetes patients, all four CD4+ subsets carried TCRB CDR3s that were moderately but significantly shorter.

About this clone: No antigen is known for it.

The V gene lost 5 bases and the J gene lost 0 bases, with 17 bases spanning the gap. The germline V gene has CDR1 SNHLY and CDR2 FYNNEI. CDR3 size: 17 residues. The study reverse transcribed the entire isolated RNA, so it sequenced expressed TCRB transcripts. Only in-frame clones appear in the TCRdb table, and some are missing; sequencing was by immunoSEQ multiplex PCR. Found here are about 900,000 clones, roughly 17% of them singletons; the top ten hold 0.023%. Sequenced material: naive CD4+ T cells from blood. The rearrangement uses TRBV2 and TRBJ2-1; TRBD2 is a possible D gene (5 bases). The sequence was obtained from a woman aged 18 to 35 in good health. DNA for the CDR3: TGTGCCAGCAGTACTCCCGGAGGAGCGAGCTCCTACAATGAGCAGTTCTTC. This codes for CASSTPGGASSYNEQFF.